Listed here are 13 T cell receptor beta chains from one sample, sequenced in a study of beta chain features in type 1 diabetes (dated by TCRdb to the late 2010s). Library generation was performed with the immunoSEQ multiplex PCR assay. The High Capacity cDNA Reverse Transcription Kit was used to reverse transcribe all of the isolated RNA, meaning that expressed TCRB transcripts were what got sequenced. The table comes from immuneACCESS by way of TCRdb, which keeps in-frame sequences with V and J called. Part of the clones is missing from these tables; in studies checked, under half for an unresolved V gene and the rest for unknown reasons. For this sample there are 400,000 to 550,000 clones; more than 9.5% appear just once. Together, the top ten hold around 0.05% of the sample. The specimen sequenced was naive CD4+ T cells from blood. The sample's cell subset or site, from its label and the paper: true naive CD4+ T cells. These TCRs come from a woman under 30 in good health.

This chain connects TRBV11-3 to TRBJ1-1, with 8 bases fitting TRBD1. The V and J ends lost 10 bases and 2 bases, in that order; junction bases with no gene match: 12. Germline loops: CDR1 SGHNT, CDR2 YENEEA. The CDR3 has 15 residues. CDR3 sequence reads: CATERSRGLNTEAFF. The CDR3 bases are TGTGCCACCGAGCGGAGCAGGGGGCTCAACACTGAAGCTTTCTTT.

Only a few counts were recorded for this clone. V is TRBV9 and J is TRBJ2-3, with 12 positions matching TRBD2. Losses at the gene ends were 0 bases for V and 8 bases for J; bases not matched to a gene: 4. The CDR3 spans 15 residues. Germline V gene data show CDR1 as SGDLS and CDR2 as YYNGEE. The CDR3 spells CASSVGRTSGVTQYF. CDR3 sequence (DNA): TGTGCCAGCAGCGTAGGAAGGACTAGCGGGGTTACGCAGTATTTT.

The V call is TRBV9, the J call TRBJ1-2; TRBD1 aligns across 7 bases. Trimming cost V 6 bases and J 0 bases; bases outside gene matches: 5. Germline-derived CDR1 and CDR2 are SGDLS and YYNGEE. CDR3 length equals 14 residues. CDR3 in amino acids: CASNRDRANYGYTF. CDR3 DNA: TGTGCCAGCAACCGGGACAGAGCTAACTATGGCTACACCTTC.

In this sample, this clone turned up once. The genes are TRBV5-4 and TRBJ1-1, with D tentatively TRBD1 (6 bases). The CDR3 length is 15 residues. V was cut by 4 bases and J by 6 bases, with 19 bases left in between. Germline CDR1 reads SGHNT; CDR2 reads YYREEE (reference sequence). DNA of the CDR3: TGTGCCAGCAGCCTACAAACAGGGATACCCTCTGAAGCTTTCTTT. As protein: CASSLQTGIPSEAFF.

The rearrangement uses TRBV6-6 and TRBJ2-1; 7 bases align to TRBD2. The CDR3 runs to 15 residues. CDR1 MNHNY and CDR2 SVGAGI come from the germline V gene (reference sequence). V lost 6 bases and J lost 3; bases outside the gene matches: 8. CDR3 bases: TGTGCCAGCAGCCTAACCGGGGAGGGCTACAATGAGCAGTTCTTC. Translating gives CASSLTGEGYNEQFF.

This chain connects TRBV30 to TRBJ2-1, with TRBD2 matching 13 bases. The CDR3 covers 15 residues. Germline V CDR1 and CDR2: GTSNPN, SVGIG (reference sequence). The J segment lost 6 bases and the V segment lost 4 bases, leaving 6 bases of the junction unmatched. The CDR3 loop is CAWTEWTSGSNEQFF. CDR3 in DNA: TGTGCCTGGACTGAGTGGACTAGCGGGAGCAATGAGCAGTTCTTC.

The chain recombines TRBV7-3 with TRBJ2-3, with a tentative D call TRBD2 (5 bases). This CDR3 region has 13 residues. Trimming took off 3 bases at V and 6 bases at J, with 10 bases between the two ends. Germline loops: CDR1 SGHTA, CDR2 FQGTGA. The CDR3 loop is CASSFYRRDTQYF. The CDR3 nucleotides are TGTGCCAGCAGCTTCTATAGGAGGGATACGCAGTATTTT.

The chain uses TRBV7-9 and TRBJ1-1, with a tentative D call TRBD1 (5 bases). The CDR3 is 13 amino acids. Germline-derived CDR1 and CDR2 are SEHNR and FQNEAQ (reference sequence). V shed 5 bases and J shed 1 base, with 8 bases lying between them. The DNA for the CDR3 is TGTGCCAGCAGCGATAGGGGGAACACTGAAGCTTTCTTT. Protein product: CASSDRGNTEAFF. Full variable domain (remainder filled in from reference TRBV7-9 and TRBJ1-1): DTGVSQNPRHKITKRGQNVTFRCDPISEHNRLYWYRQTLGQGPEFLTYFQNEAQLEKSRLLSDRFSAERPKGSFSTLEIQRTEQGDSAMYLCASSDRGNTEAFFGQGTRLTVV.

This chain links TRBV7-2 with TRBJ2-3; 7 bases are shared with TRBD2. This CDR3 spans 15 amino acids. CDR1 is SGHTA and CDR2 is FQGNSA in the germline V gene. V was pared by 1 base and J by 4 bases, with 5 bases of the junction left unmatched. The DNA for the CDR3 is TGTGCCAGCAGCTTAGTGCGGGAGCGGGCAGATACGCAGTATTTT. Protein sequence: CASSLVRERADTQYF.

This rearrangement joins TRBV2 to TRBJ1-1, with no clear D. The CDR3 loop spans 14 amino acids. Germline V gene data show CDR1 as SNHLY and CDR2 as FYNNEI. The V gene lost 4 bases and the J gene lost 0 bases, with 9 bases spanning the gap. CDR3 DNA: TGTGCCAGCAGTGTCGAGACCATGAACACTGAAGCTTTCTTT. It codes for CASSVETMNTEAFF.

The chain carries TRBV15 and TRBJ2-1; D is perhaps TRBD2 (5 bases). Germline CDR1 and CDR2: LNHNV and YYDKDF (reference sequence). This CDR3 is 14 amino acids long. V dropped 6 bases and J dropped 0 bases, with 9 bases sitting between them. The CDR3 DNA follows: TGTGCCACCAGGGAGCGGAGCTCCTACAATGAGCAGTTCTTC. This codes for CATRERSSYNEQFF.

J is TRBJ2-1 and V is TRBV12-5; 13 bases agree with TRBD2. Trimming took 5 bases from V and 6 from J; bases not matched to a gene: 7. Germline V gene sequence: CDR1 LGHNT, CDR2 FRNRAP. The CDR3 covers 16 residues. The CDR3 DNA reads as TGTGCTAGTGGTACGGGGGGACTAGCGGGACCCAATGAGCAGTTCTTC. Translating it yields CASGTGGLAGPNEQFF. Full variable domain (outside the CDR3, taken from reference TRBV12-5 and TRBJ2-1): DARVTQTPRHKVTEMGQEVTMRCQPILGHNTVFWYRQTMMQGLELLAYFRNRAPLDDSGMPKDRFSAEMPDATLATLKIQPSEPRDSAVYFCASGTGGLAGPNEQFFGPGTRLTVL.

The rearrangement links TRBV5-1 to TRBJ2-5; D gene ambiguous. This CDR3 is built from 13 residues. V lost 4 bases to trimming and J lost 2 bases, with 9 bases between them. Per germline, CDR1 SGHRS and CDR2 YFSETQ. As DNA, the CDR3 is TGCGCCAGCAGCCGTCTAGGACAAGAGACCCAGTACTTC. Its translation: CASSRLGQETQYF.